This T cell receptor beta chain was recovered during a study of T cell responses to AZD1222 COVID-19 vaccine. Overall study findings and caveats: Samples come after the peak T cell response, not at day 14. Regions left unmutated in variants are reportedly the target of nearly half of spike-specific TCRs. The donor group comprised mostly white British people and more females; the analysis possibly underestimated clonal diversity.

The germline V gene encodes CDR1 KGHSH and CDR2 LQKENI. The CDR3 length is 17 residues. V gave up 3 bases and J gave up 6 bases; unmatched junction bases: 16. In the case of this clone: Its matching antigen is unknown.

Method: immunoSEQ multiplex PCR; TCRdb's copy keeps in-frame clones and lacks some. Of 200,000 or so clones in the sample, just under 90% are singletons; the top ten hold roughly 6%. This TCR came from an adult in good health. Here the sequenced sample was peripheral blood, taken on day 0 of AZD1222 vaccination. The rearrangement joins TRBV18 to TRBJ2-7; 8 bases fit TRBD1. The CDR3 reads CASSPFIGPGGSGEQYF. Written as DNA, the CDR3 is TGTGCCAGCTCACCTTTTATAGGGCCAGGGGGCTCAGGCGAGCAGTACTTC.